The next 18 T cell receptor beta chains were all read from a single sample in a study of OX40 agonist ivuxolimab in advanced cancers. Sequencing was performed with immunoSEQ multiplex PCR; in TCRdb, only in-frame clones are kept and a portion is missing. The sample yields some 51,000 clones, about 90% seen once. The specimen comprised CD4+ or CD8+ T cells sorted from blood, sampled in a trial of the OX40 agonist ivuxolimab. The source of these receptors is an adult with an advanced solid tumor such as melanoma, head and neck, liver or kidney cancer.

V and J are TRBV6-5 and TRBJ2-1; D is tentatively TRBD1 or TRBD2 (5 bases each). CDR1 and CDR2 (germline): MNHEY, SVGAGI. The CDR3 is made up of 14 amino acids. V was shortened by 5 bases and J by 8 bases, with 16 bases between the two germline ends. CDR3 region: CASSGGRVLDEQFF. The CDR3 region has the DNA TGTGCCAGCAGTGGGGGACGGGTCCTCGATGAGCAGTTCTTC.

This chain uses TRBV28 with TRBJ2-2; unclear D gene. The CDR3 has 13 amino acids. Trimming removed 1 base from V and 6 bases from J, with 6 bases in between. In germline, CDR1 is MDHEN, CDR2 SYDVKM. CDR3 DNA: TGTGCCAGCAGTTTATTCTGGGCCGGGGAGCTGTTTTTT. This translates into CASSLFWAGELFF.

The chain uses TRBV29-1 and TRBJ1-2; D is uncertain. V dropped 4 bases and J dropped 2 bases, with 11 bases sitting between them. Germline V gives CDR1 SQVTM, CDR2 ANQGSEA. This CDR3 contains 13 residues. CDR3 sequence (DNA): TGCAGCGTTGCCAGTGAAGCCAACTATGGCTACACCTTC. Amino acids: CSVASEANYGYTF. Filled out from reference TRBV29-1 and TRBJ1-2, the complete variable domain reads SAVISQKPSRDICQRGTSLTIQCQVDSQVTMMFWYRQQPGQSLTLIATANQGSEATYESGFVIDKFPISRPNLTFSTLTVSNMSPEDSSIYLCSVASEANYGYTFGSGTRLTVV.

This chain connects TRBV5-4 to TRBJ1-3; tentatively, D is TRBD1 (6 bases). With 5 bases removed from V and 1 base from J, the gap between germline ends came to 10 bases. The CDR3 has 14 amino acids. Germline values: CDR1 SGHNT, CDR2 YYREEE (reference sequence). The CDR3 DNA follows: TGTGCCAGCAGTCCGGACAGTTCTGGAAACACCATATATTTT. Protein product: CASSPDSSGNTIYF.

This clone was detected only once. The V call is TRBV29-1, the J call TRBJ2-7; 9 nucleotides align to TRBD1. V lost 3 bases and J lost 3; bases outside the gene matches: 0. Germline V gives CDR1 SQVTM, CDR2 ANQGSEA. The CDR3 has 12 residues. The CDR3: CSVEGQGYEQYF. In DNA form, the CDR3 reads TGCAGCGTTGAGGGACAGGGCTACGAGCAGTACTTC.

The rearrangement links TRBV2 to TRBJ2-7, with 14 bases aligning to TRBD2. Germline CDR1 is SNHLY and CDR2 is FYNNEI. The CDR3 length is 14 residues. Losses at the gene ends were 8 bases for V and 6 bases for J; bases not matched to a gene: 6. The CDR3, as DNA: TGTGCCAGCGGAGGGACTAGCGGGAGATCCGAGCAGTACTTC. Translation gives CASGGTSGRSEQYF.

The chain has TRBV7-6 and TRBJ2-5, with TRBD2 matching 11 bases. Germline CDR1 reads SGHVS; CDR2 reads FNYEAQ. V lost 6 bases, J lost 3 bases, and 6 bases stayed unmatched. The CDR3 runs to 15 residues. The CDR3 sequence is CASRTGLADKETQYF. As DNA, the CDR3 is TGTGCCAGCAGAACGGGACTAGCGGATAAAGAGACCCAGTACTTC.

This chain links TRBV6-5 with TRBJ1-4; D possibly corresponds to TRBD1 (6 bases). Germline CDR1 reads MNHEY; CDR2 reads SVGAGI. This CDR3 is 15 amino acids long. Trimming pared 2 bases from V and 4 bases from J, leaving 11 bases between. The CDR3 loop is CASSYTTGDNEKLFF. CDR3 bases: TGTGCCAGCAGTTACACGACAGGTGATAATGAAAAACTGTTTTTT.

The V and J genes are TRBV20-1 and TRBJ2-7; D call uncertain. The V and J ends lost 4 bases and 6 bases respectively, with 10 bases between them. The CDR3 sequence is 11 residues long. The germline gives CDR1 DFQATT, CDR2 SNEGSKA (reference sequence). The CDR3 region is CSATERGEQYF. The CDR3 bases are TGCAGTGCTACCGAACGAGGCGAGCAGTACTTC.

The chain employs TRBV28 and TRBJ1-4; D is unresolved. In germline, CDR1 is MDHEN, CDR2 SYDVKM. V was pared by 6 bases and J by 0 bases, with 14 bases between. The CDR3 is made up of 16 amino acids. In DNA, the CDR3 is TGTGCCAGCAGCCCCGGGTATGGGACAACTAATGAAAAACTGTTTTTT. It is translated as CASSPGYGTTNEKLFF.

The chain uses TRBV6-5 and TRBJ1-6; D gene uncertain. Trimming pared 8 bases from V and 0 bases from J, leaving 5 bases between. The CDR3 is made up of 13 amino acids. Germline V gene lookup returns CDR1 MNHEY and CDR2 SVGAGI. CDR3 bases: TGTGCCAGCTTGAGCTCCTATAATTCACCCCTCCACTTT. Protein: CASLSSYNSPLHF.

The V and J genes are TRBV5-4 and TRBJ2-1, with D uncertain. Trimming took 6 bases from V and 2 from J, leaving 15 bases between them. Germline assignment: CDR1 SGHNT and CDR2 YYREEE (reference sequence). This CDR3 contains 15 residues. For the CDR3, the DNA is TGTGCCAGCAAATTGCCCGGGCCCGCCTACAATGAGCAGTTCTTC. The encoded protein is CASKLPGPAYNEQFF.

The chain carries TRBV20-1 and TRBJ1-3; unclear D gene. The germline CDR1 and CDR2 sequences are DFQATT and SNEGSKA (reference sequence). With 5 bases removed from V and 4 bases from J, the gap between germline ends came to 6 bases. This CDR3 spans 11 amino acids. CDR3 in amino acids: CSAFGGNTIYF. The CDR3 DNA sequence: TGCAGTGCTTTCGGAGGAAACACCATATATTTT.

This sequence joins TRBV18 and TRBJ1-5; TRBD1 is a possible D gene (6 bases). The CDR3 length is 14 residues. The V end was cut by 2 bases, the J end by 5 bases, with 10 bases between. In germline, CDR1 is KGHSH, CDR2 LQKENI. In DNA form, the CDR3 reads TGTGCCAGCTCACCAATAGGGGGGGATCAGCCCCAGCATTTT. This gives the protein CASSPIGGDQPQHF.

J is TRBJ2-3 and V is TRBV2; the D call may be TRBD1 or TRBD2 (5 bases each). The CDR3 spans 11 residues. The V gene lost 5 bases and the J gene lost 12 bases, with 12 bases spanning the gap. Germline values: CDR1 SNHLY, CDR2 FYNNEI. In nucleotides, the CDR3 is TGTGCCAGCAGTCTCGGAGGACACCAGTATTTT. As protein: CASSLGGHQYF.

V usage is TRBV9 and J usage is TRBJ1-2; 12 bases agree with TRBD1. Germline V gene sequence: CDR1 SGDLS, CDR2 YYNGEE. V was pared by 0 bases and J by 2 bases, with 2 bases of the junction left unmatched. The CDR3 is 16 residues long. In nucleotides, the CDR3 is TGTGCCAGCAGCGTAGGGGACAGGGGGCTGAACTATGGCTACACCTTC. It encodes CASSVGDRGLNYGYTF. The whole variable domain, filled in from reference TRBV9 and TRBJ1-2, reads DSGVTQTPKHLITATGQRVTLRCSPRSGDLSVYWYQQSLDQGLQFLIQYYNGEERAKGNILERFSAQQFPDLHSELNLSSLELGDSALYFCASSVGDRGLNYGYTFGSGTRLTVV.

This clone was seen a handful of times. V is TRBV6-8 and J is TRBJ1-5; D ambiguous. The CDR3 loop spans 11 amino acids. Trimming stripped 6 bases from V and 5 bases from J, with 5 bases between. From germline, CDR1 is MNHGY and CDR2 SAAAGT. In DNA, the CDR3 is TGTGCCAGCAGCCCCCATCAGCCCCAGCATTTT. Its translation: CASSPHQPQHF.

The rearrangement uses TRBV6-1 and TRBJ2-7; TRBD1 matches at 9 bases. Germline assignment: CDR1 MNHNS and CDR2 SASEGT. CDR3 length: 15 amino acids. Germline trimming cut 8 bases from V and 6 bases from J; bases unmatched to any gene: 14. The DNA of the CDR3 is TGTGCCAGCTCCCCCGAAACAGGGGGCCGGGGCGAGCAGTACTTC. Translating gives CASSPETGGRGEQYF.